This is a list of T cell receptor beta chains from one sample in a study of cytomegalovirus exposure and HLA in healthy donors. Assay used: immunoSEQ multiplex PCR; TCRdb lists only in-frame clones, some missing. The table lists about 89,000 clones, over 55% of them singletons, with roughly 6% in the top ten. The source material was PBMCs. The source of these receptors is a young woman in good health and CMV-seronegative. Each CDR3 is given with its conserved first and last residue. A D gene is named only where the DNA matches it firmly. Clone size is stated in some rows and not others, as once, few, many or a class when expanded.

D gene: NA
V gene: TRBV9
J gene: TRBJ1-5
clone size: once
CDR3 protein: CASSVGPGHNQPQHF
CDR3 DNA: TGTGCCAGCAGCGTAGGGCCAGGTCACAATCAGCCCCAGCATTTT

D gene: NA
V gene: TRBV7-8
J gene: TRBJ2-7
clone size: NA
CDR3 protein: CASSLGDTTYEQYF
CDR3 DNA: TGTGCCAGCAGCTTAGGCGATACCACCTACGAGCAGTACTTC

D gene: TRBD1
V gene: TRBV6-1
J gene: TRBJ2-7
clone size: few
CDR3 protein: CASSDVGQGWEQYF
CDR3 DNA: TGTGCCAGCAGTGACGTGGGACAGGGGTGGGAGCAGTACTTC

D gene: TRBD1
V gene: TRBV5-4
J gene: TRBJ1-2
clone size: NA
CDR3 protein: CASSSAYSDRGTNYGYTF
CDR3 DNA: TGTGCCAGCAGCTCGGCATATTCCGACAGGGGGACTAACTATGGCTACACCTTC

D gene: NA
V gene: TRBV30
J gene: TRBJ2-7
clone size: NA
CDR3 protein: CAWSRRTDVVGQYF
CDR3 DNA: TGTGCCTGGAGTAGGAGGACAGACGTCGTTGGGCAGTACTTC

D gene: TRBD1
V gene: TRBV6-1
J gene: TRBJ1-1
clone size: NA
CDR3 protein: CASNTGGNTEAFF
CDR3 DNA: TGTGCCAGCAATACAGGGGGCAACACTGAAGCTTTCTTT

D gene: TRBD1
V gene: TRBV2
J gene: TRBJ1-1
clone size: NA
CDR3 protein: CASSEVQGMNTEAFF
CDR3 DNA: TGTGCCAGCAGTGAAGTACAGGGGATGAACACTGAAGCTTTCTTT

D gene: TRBD1
V gene: TRBV5-1
J gene: TRBJ2-7
clone size: NA
CDR3 protein: CASSLLQGFSYEQYF
CDR3 DNA: TGCGCCAGCAGCTTGTTACAGGGGTTCAGTTACGAGCAGTACTTC

D gene: NA
V gene: TRBV25-1
J gene: TRBJ1-4
clone size: NA
CDR3 protein: CASISREEKLFF
CDR3 DNA: TGTGCCAGCATTTCCCGGGAGGAAAAACTGTTTTTT

D gene: NA
V gene: TRBV5-1
J gene: TRBJ1-1
clone size: few
CDR3 protein: CASSLAGARVNTEAFF
CDR3 DNA: TGCGCCAGCAGCTTGGCAGGGGCTAGGGTGAACACTGAAGCTTTCTTT

D gene: TRBD1
V gene: TRBV19
J gene: TRBJ1-2
clone size: few
CDR3 protein: CASRPGGAGYGYTF
CDR3 DNA: TGTGCCAGTAGGCCAGGGGGCGCCGGCTATGGCTACACCTTC

D gene: NA
V gene: TRBV5-1
J gene: TRBJ1-4
clone size: few
CDR3 protein: CASSLGSRTNEKLFF
CDR3 DNA: TGCGCCAGCAGCTTGGGGAGTAGGACTAATGAAAAACTGTTTTTT

D gene: NA
V gene: TRBV6-1
J gene: TRBJ2-7
clone size: NA
CDR3 protein: CASSEVLFREQYF
CDR3 DNA: TGTGCCAGCAGTGAGGTACTGTTTCGCGAGCAGTACTTC

D gene: TRBD2
V gene: TRBV18
J gene: TRBJ2-1
clone size: NA
CDR3 protein: CASSSVSGVTYNEQFF
CDR3 DNA: TGTGCCAGCTCATCCGTCAGCGGGGTGACCTACAATGAGCAGTTCTTC

D gene: NA
V gene: TRBV11-2
J gene: TRBJ1-4
clone size: NA
CDR3 protein: CASSHQHEKLFF
CDR3 DNA: TGTGCCAGCAGCCACCAACACGAAAAACTGTTTTTT

D gene: NA
V gene: TRBV29-1
J gene: TRBJ1-2
clone size: NA
CDR3 protein: CSVDNLRDTPVFGYTF
CDR3 DNA: TGCAGCGTTGACAATCTACGGGACACCCCCGTCTTTGGCTACACCTTC

D gene: TRBD2
V gene: TRBV10-3
J gene: TRBJ2-2
clone size: NA
CDR3 protein: CASGTSSTGELFF
CDR3 DNA: TGTGCCAGCGGGACTAGCTCCACCGGGGAGCTGTTTTTT

D gene: NA
V gene: TRBV15
J gene: TRBJ1-2
clone size: NA
CDR3 protein: CATSREGGHYGYTF
CDR3 DNA: TGTGCCACCAGCAGAGAAGGCGGTCACTATGGCTACACCTTC

D gene: NA
V gene: TRBV5-6
J gene: TRBJ1-5
clone size: NA
CDR3 protein: CASSYAGVNQPQHF
CDR3 DNA: TGTGCCAGCAGCTACGCGGGAGTCAATCAGCCCCAGCATTTT

D gene: TRBD1
V gene: TRBV18
J gene: TRBJ2-2
clone size: few
CDR3 protein: CASSPRDRTLGELFF
CDR3 DNA: TGTGCCAGCTCACCCCGGGACAGGACTCTGGGGGAGCTGTTTTTT

D gene: NA
V gene: TRBV6-5
J gene: TRBJ2-3
clone size: NA
CDR3 protein: CASSYNRVPDTQYF
CDR3 DNA: TGTGCCAGCAGTTACAACCGGGTCCCAGATACGCAGTATTTT

D gene: TRBD1
V gene: TRBV27
J gene: TRBJ1-2
clone size: NA
CDR3 protein: CASSLTRGQGSYGYTF
CDR3 DNA: TGTGCCAGCAGTTTAACCCGGGGACAGGGAAGCTATGGCTACACCTTC

D gene: TRBD1
V gene: TRBV30
J gene: TRBJ1-2
clone size: NA
CDR3 protein: CAWSPWTGGGYTF
CDR3 DNA: TGTGCCTGGAGTCCATGGACAGGGGGAGGCTACACCTTC

D gene: NA
V gene: TRBV5-4
J gene: TRBJ1-4
clone size: NA
CDR3 protein: CASSLKQGNEKLFF
CDR3 DNA: TGTGCCAGCAGCTTGAAACAGGGAAATGAAAAACTGTTTTTT

D gene: NA
V gene: TRBV5-1
J gene: TRBJ1-1
clone size: NA
CDR3 protein: CASSRGGFTEAFF
CDR3 DNA: TGCGCCAGCAGCCGGGGGGGGTTCACTGAAGCTTTCTTT

D gene: TRBD2
V gene: TRBV18
J gene: TRBJ2-7
clone size: NA
CDR3 protein: CASSPNTGLAGYEQYF
CDR3 DNA: TGTGCCAGCTCACCTAACACAGGACTAGCGGGTTACGAGCAGTACTTC

D gene: TRBD1
V gene: TRBV5-1
J gene: TRBJ2-1
clone size: once
CDR3 protein: CASSLTGQGPYNEQFF
CDR3 DNA: TGCGCCAGCAGCTTGACCGGACAGGGTCCTTACAATGAGCAGTTCTTC

D gene: TRBD1
V gene: TRBV28
J gene: TRBJ1-2
clone size: once
CDR3 protein: CASSLDRVTNYGYTF
CDR3 DNA: TGTGCCAGCAGTTTGGACAGGGTGACTAACTATGGCTACACCTTC

D gene: TRBD1
V gene: TRBV11-2
J gene: TRBJ1-6
clone size: NA
CDR3 protein: CASSIDRGGSPLHF
CDR3 DNA: TGTGCCAGCAGTATCGACAGGGGTGGCTCACCCCTCCACTTT

D gene: NA
V gene: TRBV7-9
J gene: TRBJ1-1
clone size: NA
CDR3 protein: CASSFQGGTEAFF
CDR3 DNA: TGTGCCAGCAGCTTTCAGGGAGGCACTGAAGCTTTCTTT

D gene: NA
V gene: TRBV4-1
J gene: TRBJ1-5
clone size: NA
CDR3 protein: CASSRVRDINQPQHF
CDR3 DNA: TGCGCCAGCAGCCGGGTACGGGACATTAATCAGCCCCAGCATTTT

D gene: TRBD2
V gene: TRBV10-3
J gene: TRBJ2-1
clone size: NA
CDR3 protein: CAISGTGGSYNEQFF
CDR3 DNA: TGTGCCATCAGTGGGACGGGAGGGAGCTACAATGAGCAGTTCTTC